The clone carrying this T cell receptor beta chain appeared once. Its specificity is not known. This record belongs to a study of cytomegalovirus exposure and HLA in healthy donors. General study points: Rare TCR sequences predominated, though certain public TCRs were found in many donors. The classifier reportedly diagnosed cytomegalovirus status with high sensitivity and specificity.

The table came from immunoSEQ multiplex PCR; TCRdb's copy has only in-frame clones and leaves some out. Counted here are 150,000 to 200,000 clones, about 90% occurring once; the ten biggest clones make up 3%. The CDR3 consists of 14 residues. V lost 8 bases, J lost 0 bases, and 11 bases lay in between. Germline V lookup: CDR1 MNHNS, CDR2 SASEGT. The TCR comes from a woman aged 18-30 years in good health and CMV-seropositive. What was sequenced was PBMCs. The chain couples TRBV6-1 to TRBJ1-5; D ambiguous. CDR3 nucleotides: TGTGCCAGCCAGGTGAGGGTTAGCAATCAGCCCCAGCATTTT. It translates to CASQVRVSNQPQHF.